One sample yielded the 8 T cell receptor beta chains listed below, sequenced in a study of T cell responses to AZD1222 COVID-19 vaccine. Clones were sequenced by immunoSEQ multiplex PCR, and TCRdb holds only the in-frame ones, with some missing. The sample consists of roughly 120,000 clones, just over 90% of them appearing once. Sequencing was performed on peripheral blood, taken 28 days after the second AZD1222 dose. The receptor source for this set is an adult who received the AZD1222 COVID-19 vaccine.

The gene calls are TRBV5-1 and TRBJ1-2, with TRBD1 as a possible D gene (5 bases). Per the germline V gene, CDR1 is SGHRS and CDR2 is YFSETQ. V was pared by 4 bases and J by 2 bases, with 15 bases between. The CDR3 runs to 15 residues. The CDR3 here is CASSVGGTTNYGYTF. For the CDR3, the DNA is TGCGCCAGCAGCGTGGGGGGGACCACCAACTATGGCTACACCTTC.

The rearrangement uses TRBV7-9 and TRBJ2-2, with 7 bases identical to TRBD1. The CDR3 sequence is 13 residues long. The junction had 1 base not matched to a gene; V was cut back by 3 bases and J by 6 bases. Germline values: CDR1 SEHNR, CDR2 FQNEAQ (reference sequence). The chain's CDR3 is CASSLTGPGELFF. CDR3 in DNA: TGTGCCAGCAGCTTGACAGGGCCCGGGGAGCTGTTTTTT.

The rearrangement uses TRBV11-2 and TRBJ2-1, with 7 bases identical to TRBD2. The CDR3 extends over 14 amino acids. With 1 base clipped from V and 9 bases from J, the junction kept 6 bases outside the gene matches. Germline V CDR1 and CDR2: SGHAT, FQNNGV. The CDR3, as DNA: TGTGCCAGCAGCTTAGTAAGACTAGCCGGTGAGCAGTTCTTC. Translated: CASSLVRLAGEQFF. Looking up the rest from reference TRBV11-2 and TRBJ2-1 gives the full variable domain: EAGVAQSPRYKIIEKRQSVAFWCNPISGHATLYWYQQILGQGPKLLIQFQNNGVVDDSQLPKDRFSAERLKGVDSTLKIQPAKLEDSAVYLCASSLVRLAGEQFFGPGTRLTVL.

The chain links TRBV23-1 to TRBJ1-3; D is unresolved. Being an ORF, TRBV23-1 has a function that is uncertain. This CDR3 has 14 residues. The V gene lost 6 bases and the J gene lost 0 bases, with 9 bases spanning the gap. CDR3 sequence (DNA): TGCGCCAGCAGCCTCGAAGACTCTGGAAACACCATATATTTT. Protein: CASSLEDSGNTIYF.

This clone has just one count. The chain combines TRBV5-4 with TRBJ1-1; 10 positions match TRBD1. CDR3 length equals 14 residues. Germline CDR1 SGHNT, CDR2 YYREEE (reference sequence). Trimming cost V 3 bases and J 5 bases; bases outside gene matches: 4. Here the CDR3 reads CASSSGQGRTEAFF. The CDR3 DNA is TGTGCCAGCAGCTCGGGACAGGGGAGGACTGAAGCTTTCTTT.

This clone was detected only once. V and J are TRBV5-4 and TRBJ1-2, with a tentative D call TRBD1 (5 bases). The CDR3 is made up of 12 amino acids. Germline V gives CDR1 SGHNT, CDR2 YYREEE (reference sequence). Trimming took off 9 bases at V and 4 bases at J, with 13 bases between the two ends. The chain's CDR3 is CATYETVYGYTF. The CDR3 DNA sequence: TGTGCCACATACGAGACAGTCTATGGCTACACCTTC. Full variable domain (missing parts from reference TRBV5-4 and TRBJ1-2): ETGVTQSPTHLIKTRGQQVTLRCSSQSGHNTVSWYQQALGQGPQFIFQYYREEENGRGNFPPRFSGLQFPNYSSELNVNALELDDSALYLCATYETVYGYTFGSGTRLTVV.

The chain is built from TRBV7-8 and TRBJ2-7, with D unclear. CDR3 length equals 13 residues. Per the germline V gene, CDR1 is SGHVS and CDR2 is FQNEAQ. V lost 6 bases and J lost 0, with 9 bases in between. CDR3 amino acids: CASSRGPSYEQYF. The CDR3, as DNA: TGTGCCAGCAGTCGTGGACCCTCCTACGAGCAGTACTTC.

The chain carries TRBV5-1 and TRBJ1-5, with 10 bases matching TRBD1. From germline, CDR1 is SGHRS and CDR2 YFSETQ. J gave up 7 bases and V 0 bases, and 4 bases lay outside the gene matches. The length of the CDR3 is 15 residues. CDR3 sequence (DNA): TGCGCCAGCAGCTTGGAGGGACAGGGGAACCAGCCCCAGCATTTT. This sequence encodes CASSLEGQGNQPQHF.